Listed below are T cell receptor beta chains from one sample, sequenced in a study of blood T cell repertoires in COVID-19. Clones were sequenced by immunoSEQ multiplex PCR, and TCRdb holds only the in-frame ones, with some missing. The sample includes approximately 200,000 clones, roughly 85% seen only once; the top ten take around 19%. The sequenced sample consisted of PBMCs or T cells enriched from blood (not recorded which). These receptors were collected from a man in his forties or fifties who had recovered from COVID-19. Both conserved end residues are part of each CDR3. A D gene is named only where the DNA matches it firmly. Clone sizes are given selectively: once, few, many, or a class where the clone is expanded.

cdr3_length	v_call	d_call	j_call	clone_size	cdr3_aa	cdr3_nt
17	TRBV5-6	TRBD2	TRBJ2-3	NA	CASSPGPASGSTDTQYF	TGTGCCAGCAGCCCCGGACCGGCTAGCGGAAGCACAGATACGCAGTATTTT
13	TRBV12-3/TRBV12-4	NA	TRBJ2-7	NA	CASSRDLPEGQYF	TGTGCCAGCAGTCGGGACTTGCCGGAGGGGCAGTACTTC
13	TRBV2	NA	TRBJ2-4	NA	CASSEAPRNIQYF	TGTGCCAGCAGTGAAGCACCGAGGAACATTCAGTACTTC
12	TRBV18	NA	TRBJ1-1	NA	CASSQSRNEAFF	TGTGCCAGCTCACAGAGCCGTAATGAAGCTTTCTTT
16	TRBV3-1/TRBV3-2	NA	TRBJ1-2	NA	CASSQGVAAGYYGYTF	TGTGCCAGCAGCCAAGGGGTGGCAGCAGGCTACTATGGCTACACCTTC
12	TRBV6-5	NA	TRBJ1-1	NA	CASRDSHTEAFF	TGTGCCAGCCGCGACAGCCACACTGAAGCTTTCTTT
9	TRBV28	NA	TRBJ1-1	NA	CAGGTEAFF	TGTGCCGGCGGGACTGAAGCTTTCTTT
15	TRBV27	TRBD1	TRBJ2-7	NA	CASSLSQTGAYEQYF	TGTGCCAGCAGTCTCTCTCAGACAGGGGCCTACGAGCAGTACTTC
12	TRBV12-3/TRBV12-4	NA	TRBJ1-2	NA	CASSPGNYGYTF	TGTGCCAGCAGCCCAGGGAACTATGGCTACACCTTC
17	TRBV18	TRBD1	TRBJ1-2	once	CASSTMGTGAISRGYTF	TGTGCCAGCTCAACAATGGGGACAGGGGCAATCTCGCGGGGCTACACCTTC